The T cell receptor (beta chain) described here comes from a study of cytomegalovirus exposure and HLA in healthy donors. In the study overall: An earlier analysis found some 100 million unique TCR beta sequences from approximately 170 million T cells.

Germline V lookup: CDR1 SNHLY, CDR2 FYNNEI. The V and J ends lost 8 bases and 6 bases, in that order; junction bases with no gene match: 9. This CDR3 is built from 14 residues. Primers for the PCR totalled 60 Vbeta and 13 Jbeta. Assay used: immunoSEQ multiplex PCR; TCRdb lists only in-frame clones, some missing. Of roughly 150,000 clones listed, approximately 80% are singletons. This clone showed up just a few times. The source is a woman between 35 and 50 years old in good health and CMV-seropositive. The V gene is TRBV2, the J gene TRBJ1-5; 8 nucleotides agree with TRBD1. The sequencing input was PBMCs. CDR3 sequence reads: CASAQTGGVQPQHF. DNA for the CDR3: TGTGCCAGCGCCCAAACAGGGGGGGTTCAGCCCCAGCATTTT.